This T cell receptor (beta chain) was retrieved from a study of blood T cell repertoires in COVID-19. Study background: Material from acute and convalescent COVID-19 was sourced from the United States, Italy and Spain.

This clone was recorded only once. The CDR3 extends over 17 amino acids. Germline V gene data show CDR1 as SGHTA and CDR2 as FQGTGA. With 1 base clipped from V and 1 base from J, the junction kept 9 bases outside the gene matches. Per the original data handling: Amplification of reference gene primers provided the estimated nucleated cell counts. Sequencing was performed with immunoSEQ multiplex PCR; in TCRdb, only in-frame clones are kept and a portion is missing. Clone size and the V and J calls come from that table; the DNA yielded D and trimming. There are 30,000 to 40,000 clones in the sample; roughly 90% occur only once, and about 12% lies in the top ten.

The sequence came from a human donor in a cohort sampled during active COVID-19. Sequenced material: peripheral blood. This chain links TRBV7-3 with TRBJ2-5; TRBD1 aligns across 7 bases. CDR3 nucleotides: TGTGCCAGCAGCTTAATAGGGGGCGCGGCCACCCAAGAGACCCAGTACTTC. Its translation: CASSLIGGAATQETQYF.